This T cell receptor (beta chain) is from a study of cytomegalovirus exposure and HLA in healthy donors. Study-wide results and limits: In a later analysis, HLA-associated beta chains showed higher expansion and lower generation probabilities than comparable chains.

Vbeta (60) and Jbeta (13) primers were used in the PCR. Sequencing was performed with immunoSEQ multiplex PCR; in TCRdb, only in-frame clones are kept and a portion is missing. The table lists about 200,000 clones, approximately 79% of them singletons. Concerning this clone: Its specificity is not known.

Trimming removed 0 bases from V and 5 bases from J, with 9 bases in between. Germline V lookup: CDR1 SGHRS, CDR2 YFSETQ. CDR3 size: 13 residues. The sequenced material came from PBMCs. The genes are TRBV5-1 and TRBJ2-7; D remains unclear. The TCR originated in a man aged 45 to 65 in good health and CMV-seronegative. CDR3 in amino acids: CASSLVYYDEQYF. CDR3 DNA sequence: TGCGCCAGCAGCTTGGTCTACTATGACGAGCAGTACTTC. Using reference TRBV5-1 and TRBJ2-7 for the parts outside the CDR3, the full variable domain is KAGVTQTPRYLIKTRGQQVTLSCSPISGHRSVSWYQQTPGQGLQFLFEYFSETQRNKGNFPGRFSGRQFSNSRSEMNVSTLELGDSALYLCASSLVYYDEQYFGPGTRLTVT.